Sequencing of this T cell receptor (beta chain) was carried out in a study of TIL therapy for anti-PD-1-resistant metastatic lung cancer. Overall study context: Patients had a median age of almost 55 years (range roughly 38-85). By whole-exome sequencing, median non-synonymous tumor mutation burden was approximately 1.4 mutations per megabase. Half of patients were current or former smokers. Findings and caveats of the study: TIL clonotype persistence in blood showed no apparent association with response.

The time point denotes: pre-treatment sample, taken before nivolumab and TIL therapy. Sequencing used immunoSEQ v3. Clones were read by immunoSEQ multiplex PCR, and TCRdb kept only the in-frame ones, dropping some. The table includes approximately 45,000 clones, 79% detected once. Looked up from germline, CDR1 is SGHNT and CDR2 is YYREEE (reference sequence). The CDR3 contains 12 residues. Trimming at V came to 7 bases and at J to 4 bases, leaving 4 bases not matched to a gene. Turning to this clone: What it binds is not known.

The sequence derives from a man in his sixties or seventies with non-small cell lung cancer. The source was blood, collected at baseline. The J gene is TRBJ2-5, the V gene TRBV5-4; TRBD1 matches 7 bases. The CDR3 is CASGQGVETQYF. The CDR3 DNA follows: TGTGCCAGCGGGCAGGGGGTAGAGACCCAGTACTTC.